Each of the 6 T cell receptor beta chains below was sequenced from the same sample in a study of CXCR3-negative and CXCR3-positive naive CD8 T cells. Libraries of TRB cDNA were made by 5' RACE and carried UMIs. After re-calling the 5' RACE reads, TCRdb lists one entry per CDR3 protein, DNA absent. The sample has 5,000 to 6,500 distinct CDR3 sequences. The specimen was naive CXCR3- CD8+ T cells from blood. The subset: CD45RO-CCR7+CD27+CD95- naive CD8+ T cells lacking CXCR3 (TNR3-). The receptor source for this set is a human donor in good health. Some clones in this sample may be carry-over from other donors' samples.

This clonotype is called medium-sized (0.01 to 0.1%) based on its frequency. V gene TRBV6-5 combines with J gene TRBJ1-2. This CDR3 is built from 12 residues. Germline-derived CDR1 and CDR2 are MNHEY and SVGAGI. CDR3: CASSYGASGYTF.

In terms of frequency, this clonotype is medium-sized. V usage is TRBV7-9 and J usage is TRBJ1-4; TCRdb reports TRBD1, a call that lacks DNA to check it against. Germline V gene data show CDR1 as SEHNR and CDR2 as FQNEAQ (reference sequence). CDR3 length: 14 residues. CDR3: CASSLGTETEKLFF.

Its frequency marks this clonotype as medium-sized. The rearrangement uses TRBV12-3 or TRBV12-4 and TRBJ1-1; without DNA, the TCRdb call of TRBD1 cannot be checked. The CDR3 loop spans 11 amino acids. This CDR3 reads CASRVGGEAFF.

Frequency places this clonotype as medium-sized (0.01 to 0.1%). V gene TRBV20-1 combines with J gene TRBJ1-1; TCRdb's D call, TRBD1, is unchecked because there is no DNA. From germline, CDR1 is DFQATT and CDR2 SNEGSKA (reference sequence). This CDR3 has 14 residues. The CDR3 reads CSAREQGEVTEAFF.

The V and J genes are TRBV6-5 and TRBJ1-1. The CDR3 totals 14 residues. Germline V gene lookup returns CDR1 MNHEY and CDR2 SVGAGI. This chain's CDR3 is CASSGSAMNTEAFF.

The rearrangement uses TRBV5-4 and TRBJ2-7. The CDR3 is 13 amino acids. Germline CDR1 is SGHNT and CDR2 is YYREEE (reference sequence). CDR3 amino acids: CASSLAGFHEQYF.